This entry is about one TCR beta chain. As yet, its antigen is unknown. A read error may explain this, as a much larger clone is one base away. This record belongs to a study of T-cell reconstitution after alpha-beta-depleted transplantation in children. Study conclusions and caveats: Alpha-beta T cells present about two months after transplant were reported to originate from several hundred expanded graft clones.

Unique molecular identifiers were incorporated during preparation of the TCRbeta library. TCRdb re-analysed the PCR reads in MiXCR, keeping a single row per CDR3 protein. The profile shows 670,000 or so distinct CDR3 sequences, about 12% of them singletons. Germline V gives CDR1 SGHRS, CDR2 YFSETQ. CDR3 length: 14 amino acids. The V gene end was trimmed by 4 bases and the J gene end by 3 bases; junction bases not matched to a gene: 5. This receptor was taken from a girl aged 2-10 years with congenital amegakaryocytic thrombocytopenia, due to receive a stem cell transplant. The J gene is TRBJ1-1, the V gene TRBV5-1, with 8 nucleotides matching TRBD1. The material was PBMCs, obtained before TCRalphabeta/CD19-depleted stem cell transplant. The CDR3 reads CASSPGQEDTEAFF. The CDR3 DNA follows: TGCGCCAGCAGCCCGGGACAGGAGGACACTGAAGCTTTCTTT.